Listed below are T cell receptor beta chains from one sample, sequenced in a study of human T cells and chemical hapten exposure. MiXCR, applied by TCRdb to the RACE reads, yields one record per CDR3 protein. The table lists roughly 40,000 distinct CDR3 sequences, 8% to 9% of them singletons, with about 15% in the top ten. Specimen: whole blood, collected in connection with sensitization to the hapten diphenylcyclopropenone (DPC). The source of these receptors is a middle-aged woman with alopecia areata. Some clones in this sample may be carry-over from other donors' samples. CDR3s include the opening cysteine and the closing phenylalanine or tryptophan. Each record gives: J gene, D gene, clone size, V gene, CDR3 DNA, CDR3 protein. D genes are given only for firm matches. The size field is filled for only some rows; it gives once, few, many or a size class.

J gene: TRBJ1-6; D gene: TRBD1; clone size: many; V gene: TRBV12-3/TRBV12-4; CDR3 DNA: TGTGCCAGCAGTCCCCGGGACAGGGGGCGATTAGCTTCACCCCTCCACTTT; CDR3 protein: CASSPRDRGRLASPLHF
J gene: TRBJ2-1; D gene: TRBD2; clone size: medium-sized; V gene: TRBV3-1; CDR3 DNA: TGTGCCAGCAGCCAAGATGCGTCTAGCGGGGGCCTTGACCCCTACAATGAGCAGTTCTTC; CDR3 protein: CASSQDASSGGLDPYNEQFF
J gene: TRBJ2-2; D gene: .; clone size: many; V gene: TRBV6-4; CDR3 DNA: TGTGCCAGCGGAACAGACACCGGGGAGCTGTTTTTT; CDR3 protein: CASGTDTGELFF
J gene: TRBJ1-2; D gene: .; clone size: few; V gene: TRBV3-1; CDR3 DNA: TGTGCCAGCAGCCAAAGGGTCGCATCGAGAAACTATGGCTACACCTTC; CDR3 protein: CASSQRVASRNYGYTF
J gene: TRBJ2-1; D gene: .; clone size: many; V gene: TRBV6-2/TRBV6-3; CDR3 DNA: TGTGCCAGCAGTTACGACAGTGATTACAATGAGCAGTTCTTC; CDR3 protein: CASSYDSDYNEQFF
J gene: TRBJ2-7; D gene: .; clone size: .; V gene: TRBV10-3; CDR3 DNA: TGTGCCATCAGTCCGGGACTTATATACGAGCAGTACTTC; CDR3 protein: CAISPGLIYEQYF
J gene: TRBJ2-7; D gene: .; clone size: .; V gene: TRBV7-9; CDR3 DNA: TGTGCCAGCAGCTTAGGTTTCGGGTTCCGGTACTTC; CDR3 protein: CASSLGFGFRYF
J gene: TRBJ2-5; D gene: .; clone size: many; V gene: TRBV2; CDR3 DNA: TGTGCCAGCAGTGAAGCGGGAGTGGGGGTTGAGACCCAGTACTTC; CDR3 protein: CASSEAGVGVETQYF
J gene: TRBJ2-1; D gene: .; clone size: few; V gene: TRBV4-1; CDR3 DNA: TGCGCCAGCAGCCAAGGGACTACTTCCTACAATGAGCAGTTCTTC; CDR3 protein: CASSQGTTSYNEQFF
J gene: TRBJ2-6; D gene: .; clone size: many; V gene: TRBV6-1; CDR3 DNA: TGTGCCAGCAGTGATGGCGACGTTGGGGCCAACGTCCTGACTTTC; CDR3 protein: CASSDGDVGANVLTF
J gene: TRBJ2-7; D gene: TRBD1; clone size: .; V gene: TRBV6-6; CDR3 DNA: TGTGCCAGCAGTTACTCGGGCCCCGGGACAGGGGGTATCAGGTCCTACGAGCAGTACTTC; CDR3 protein: CASSYSGPGTGGIRSYEQYF
J gene: TRBJ2-1; D gene: TRBD1; clone size: .; V gene: TRBV3-1; CDR3 DNA: TGTGCCAGCAGCCAACAGACAGGGGGCTCCTACAATGAGCAGTTCTTC; CDR3 protein: CASSQQTGGSYNEQFF
J gene: TRBJ1-6; D gene: .; clone size: many; V gene: TRBV7-6; CDR3 DNA: TGTGCCAGCAGCCGAACAGGGAGCTCCTATAATTCACCCCTCCACTTT; CDR3 protein: CASSRTGSSYNSPLHF
J gene: TRBJ1-5; D gene: .; clone size: .; V gene: TRBV9; CDR3 DNA: TGTGCCAGCAGCGTAGGAGGGGCTAGCAATCAGCCCCAGCATTTT; CDR3 protein: CASSVGGASNQPQHF
J gene: TRBJ1-2; D gene: .; clone size: .; V gene: TRBV3-1; CDR3 DNA: TGTGCCAGCAGCCAAGATCACTCTGACTATGGCTACACCTTC; CDR3 protein: CASSQDHSDYGYTF
J gene: TRBJ1-6; D gene: .; clone size: many; V gene: TRBV12-3/TRBV12-4; CDR3 DNA: TGTGCCAGCAGTTTACGGAAGGATTCACCCCTCCACTTT; CDR3 protein: CASSLRKDSPLHF
J gene: TRBJ2-7; D gene: .; clone size: many; V gene: TRBV9; CDR3 DNA: TGTGCCAGCAGCCGGGACGGATTAAGCTCCTACGAGCAGTACTTC; CDR3 protein: CASSRDGLSSYEQYF
J gene: TRBJ1-1; D gene: .; clone size: few; V gene: TRBV7-2; CDR3 DNA: TGTGCCAGCAGCTTAGGCCGGGGTAACACTGAAGCTTTCTTT; CDR3 protein: CASSLGRGNTEAFF
J gene: TRBJ1-1; D gene: .; clone size: few; V gene: TRBV6-2/TRBV6-3; CDR3 DNA: TGTGCCAGCAGTTCGTGGACAGAGCAGACTGAAGCTTTCTTT; CDR3 protein: CASSSWTEQTEAFF
J gene: TRBJ2-3; D gene: TRBD2; clone size: many; V gene: TRBV6-2/TRBV6-3; CDR3 DNA: TGTGCCAGCAGTTACCCCCTAGCGGGGTGGGGCACAGATACGCAGTATTTT; CDR3 protein: CASSYPLAGWGTDTQYF
J gene: TRBJ1-1; D gene: .; clone size: .; V gene: TRBV5-1; CDR3 DNA: TGCGCCAGCAGCCGGCCGGGAGGTGAAGCTTTCTTT; CDR3 protein: CASSRPGGEAFF
J gene: TRBJ1-2; D gene: .; clone size: few; V gene: TRBV9; CDR3 DNA: TGTGCCAGCAGCGTTTCCAGAAACTATGGCTACACCTTC; CDR3 protein: CASSVSRNYGYTF
J gene: TRBJ2-3; D gene: TRBD2; clone size: many; V gene: TRBV7-6; CDR3 DNA: TGTGCCAGCAGCCCTAGCGGGGGGACCACAGATACGCAGTATTTT; CDR3 protein: CASSPSGGTTDTQYF
J gene: TRBJ2-5; D gene: .; clone size: many; V gene: TRBV18; CDR3 DNA: TGTGCCAGCTCACCAAGTTTAGGCCAAGAGACCCAGTACTTC; CDR3 protein: CASSPSLGQETQYF
J gene: TRBJ2-6; D gene: .; clone size: .; V gene: TRBV6-5; CDR3 DNA: TGTGCCAGCAGTTACTGGGGCAGGGGATCTGGGGCCAACGTCCTGACTTTC; CDR3 protein: CASSYWGRGSGANVLTF
J gene: TRBJ2-1; D gene: TRBD1; clone size: few; V gene: TRBV6-4; CDR3 DNA: TGTGCCAGCAGTGACTCGGGACAGCCATCGGATGAGCAGTTCTTC; CDR3 protein: CASSDSGQPSDEQFF
J gene: TRBJ2-5; D gene: .; clone size: many; V gene: TRBV4-3; CDR3 DNA: TGCGCCAGCAGCCAAGAATTGGACAGTCAAGAGACCCAGTACTTC; CDR3 protein: CASSQELDSQETQYF
J gene: TRBJ2-1; D gene: .; clone size: few; V gene: TRBV20-1; CDR3 DNA: TGCAGTGCCAAACGAGGAGGGGGCAATGAGCAGTTCTTC; CDR3 protein: CSAKRGGGNEQFF
J gene: TRBJ1-1; D gene: .; clone size: few; V gene: TRBV3-1; CDR3 DNA: TGTGCCAGCAGCCGCGTGCAGAACACTGAAGCTTTCTTT; CDR3 protein: CASSRVQNTEAFF
J gene: TRBJ1-6; D gene: .; clone size: many; V gene: TRBV7-2; CDR3 DNA: TGTGCCAGCAGCGCTTCGATGGGGGCGGGCTCACCCCTCCACTTT; CDR3 protein: CASSASMGAGSPLHF
J gene: TRBJ2-2; D gene: .; clone size: many; V gene: TRBV6-1; CDR3 DNA: TGTGCCAGCAGACCTGGCCACGGGGAGCTGTTTTTT; CDR3 protein: CASRPGHGELFF
J gene: TRBJ2-7; D gene: .; clone size: .; V gene: TRBV11-1; CDR3 DNA: TGTGCCAGCAGCTCCGGACTGGGTCCTAACGAGCAGTACTTC; CDR3 protein: CASSSGLGPNEQYF
J gene: TRBJ2-7; D gene: .; clone size: many; V gene: TRBV4-1; CDR3 DNA: TGCGCCAGCAGCCAAGAACCTAAAAGCTCCTACGAGCAGTACTTC; CDR3 protein: CASSQEPKSSYEQYF
J gene: TRBJ1-1; D gene: .; clone size: many; V gene: TRBV30; CDR3 DNA: TGTGCCTGGACGGTTATGAACACTGAAGCTTTCTTT; CDR3 protein: CAWTVMNTEAFF
J gene: TRBJ1-5; D gene: .; clone size: many; V gene: TRBV6-2/TRBV6-3; CDR3 DNA: TGTGCCAGCAGTTACTTGGCGGGACAGCCCCAGCATTTT; CDR3 protein: CASSYLAGQPQHF
J gene: TRBJ1-1; D gene: .; clone size: few; V gene: TRBV10-3; CDR3 DNA: TGTGCCATCAGTGAGACAGGGAACACTGAAGCTTTCTTT; CDR3 protein: CAISETGNTEAFF